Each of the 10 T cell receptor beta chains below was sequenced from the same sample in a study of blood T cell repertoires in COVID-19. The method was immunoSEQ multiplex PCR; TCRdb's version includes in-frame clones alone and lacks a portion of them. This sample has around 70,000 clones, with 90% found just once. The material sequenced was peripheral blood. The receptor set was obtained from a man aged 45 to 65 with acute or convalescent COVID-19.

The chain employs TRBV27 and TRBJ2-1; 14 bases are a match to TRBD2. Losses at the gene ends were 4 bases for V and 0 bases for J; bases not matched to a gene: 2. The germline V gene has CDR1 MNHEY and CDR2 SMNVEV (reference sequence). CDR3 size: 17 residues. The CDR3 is CASSSGTSGSSYNEQFF. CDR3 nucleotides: TGTGCCAGCAGTTCCGGGACTAGCGGGAGCTCCTACAATGAGCAGTTCTTC.

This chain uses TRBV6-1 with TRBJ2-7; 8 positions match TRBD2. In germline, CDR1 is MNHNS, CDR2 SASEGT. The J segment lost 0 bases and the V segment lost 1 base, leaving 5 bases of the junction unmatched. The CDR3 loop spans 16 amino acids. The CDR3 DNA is TGTGCCAGCAGTGAAGGAGCGGGAGTCCACTCCTACGAGCAGTACTTC. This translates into CASSEGAGVHSYEQYF.

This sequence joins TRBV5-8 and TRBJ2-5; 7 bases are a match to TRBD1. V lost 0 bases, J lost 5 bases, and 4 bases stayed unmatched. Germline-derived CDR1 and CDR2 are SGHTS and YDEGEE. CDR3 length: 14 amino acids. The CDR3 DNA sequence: TGTGCCAGCAGCTTGGCGGGACAGTATGAGACCCAGTACTTC. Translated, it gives CASSLAGQYETQYF.

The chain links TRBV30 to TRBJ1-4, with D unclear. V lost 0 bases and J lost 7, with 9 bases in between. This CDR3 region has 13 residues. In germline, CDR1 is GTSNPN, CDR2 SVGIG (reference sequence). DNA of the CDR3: TGTGCCTGGAGTGTAAGGCACAGTGAAAAACTGTTTTTT. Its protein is CAWSVRHSEKLFF.

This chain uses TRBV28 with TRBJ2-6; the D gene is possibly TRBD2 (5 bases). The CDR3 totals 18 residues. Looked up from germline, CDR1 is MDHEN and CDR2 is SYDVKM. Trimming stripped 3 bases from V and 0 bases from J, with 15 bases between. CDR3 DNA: TGTGCCAGCAGTTTTCCCCGAACAAGCGGCTCTGGGGCCAACGTCCTGACTTTC. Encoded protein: CASSFPRTSGSGANVLTF.

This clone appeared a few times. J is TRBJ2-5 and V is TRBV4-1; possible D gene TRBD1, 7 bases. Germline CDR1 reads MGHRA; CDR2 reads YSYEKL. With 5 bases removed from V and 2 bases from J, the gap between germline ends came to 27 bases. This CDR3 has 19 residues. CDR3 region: CASSKLWTGGYGGQETQYF. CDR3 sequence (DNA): TGCGCCAGCAGCAAACTCTGGACAGGCGGATATGGAGGGCAAGAGACCCAGTACTTC.

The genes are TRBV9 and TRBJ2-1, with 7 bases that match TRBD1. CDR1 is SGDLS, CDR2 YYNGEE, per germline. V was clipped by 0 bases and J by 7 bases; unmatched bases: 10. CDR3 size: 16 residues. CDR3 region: CASSVVTGPQGNEQFF. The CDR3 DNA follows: TGTGCCAGCAGCGTAGTTACGGGACCACAGGGGAATGAGCAGTTCTTC.

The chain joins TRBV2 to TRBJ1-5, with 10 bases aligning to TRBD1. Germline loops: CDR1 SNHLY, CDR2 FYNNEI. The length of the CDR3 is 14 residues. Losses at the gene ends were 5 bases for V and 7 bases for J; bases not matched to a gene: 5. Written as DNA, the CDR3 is TGTGCCAGCAGTCAGACAGGGGGCCGGCAGCCCCAGCATTTT. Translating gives CASSQTGGRQPQHF.

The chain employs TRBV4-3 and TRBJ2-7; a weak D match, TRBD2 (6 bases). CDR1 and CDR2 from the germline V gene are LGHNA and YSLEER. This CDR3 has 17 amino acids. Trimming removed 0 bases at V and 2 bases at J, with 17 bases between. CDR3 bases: TGCGCCAGCAGCCAAGACCCCCGCGGAGGGTCCACCTACGAGCAGTACGTC. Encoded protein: CASSQDPRGGSTYEQYV.

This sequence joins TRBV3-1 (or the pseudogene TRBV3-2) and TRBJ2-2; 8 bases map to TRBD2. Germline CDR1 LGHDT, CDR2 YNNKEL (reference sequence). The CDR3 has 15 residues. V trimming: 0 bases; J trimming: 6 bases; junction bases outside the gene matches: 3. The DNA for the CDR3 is TGTGCCAGCAGCCAAGATACGGGACTAGCCGGGGAGCTGTTTTTT. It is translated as CASSQDTGLAGELFF.